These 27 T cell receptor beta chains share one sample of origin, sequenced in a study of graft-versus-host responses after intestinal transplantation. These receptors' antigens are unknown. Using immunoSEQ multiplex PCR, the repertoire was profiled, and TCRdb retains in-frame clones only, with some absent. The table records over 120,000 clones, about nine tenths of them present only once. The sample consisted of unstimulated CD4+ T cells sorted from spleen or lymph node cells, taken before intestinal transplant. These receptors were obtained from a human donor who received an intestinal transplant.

CDR3 nucleotide sequence: TGTGCCAGCAGCTTCCGACAGGGGAATCAGCCCCAGCATTTT. Its translation: CASSFRQGNQPQHF. The J gene is TRBJ1-5, the V gene TRBV5-4, with 8 bases lining up with TRBD1. The length of the CDR3 is 14 residues. Germline CDR1 is SGHNT and CDR2 is YYREEE (reference sequence). V gave up 2 bases and J gave up 4 bases; unmatched junction bases: 2.

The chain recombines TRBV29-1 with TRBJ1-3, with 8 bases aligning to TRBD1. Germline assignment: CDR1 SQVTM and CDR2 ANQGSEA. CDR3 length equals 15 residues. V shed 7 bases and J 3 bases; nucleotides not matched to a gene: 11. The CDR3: CSAGTGLSFGNTIYF. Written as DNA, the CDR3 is TGCAGCGCTGGGACAGGACTCTCTTTTGGAAACACCATATATTTT.

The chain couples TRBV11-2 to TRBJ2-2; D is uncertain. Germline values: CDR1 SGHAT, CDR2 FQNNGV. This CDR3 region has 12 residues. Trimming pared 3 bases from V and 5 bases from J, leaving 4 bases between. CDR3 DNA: TGTGCCAGCAGCTTTTATACCGGGGAGCTGTTTTTT. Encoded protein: CASSFYTGELFF.

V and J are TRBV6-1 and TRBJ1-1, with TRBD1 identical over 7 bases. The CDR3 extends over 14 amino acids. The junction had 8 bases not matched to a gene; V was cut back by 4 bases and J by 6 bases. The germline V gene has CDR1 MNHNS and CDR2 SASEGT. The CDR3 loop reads CASSVKQGPPEAFF. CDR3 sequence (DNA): TGTGCCAGCAGTGTAAAACAGGGGCCCCCTGAAGCTTTCTTT.

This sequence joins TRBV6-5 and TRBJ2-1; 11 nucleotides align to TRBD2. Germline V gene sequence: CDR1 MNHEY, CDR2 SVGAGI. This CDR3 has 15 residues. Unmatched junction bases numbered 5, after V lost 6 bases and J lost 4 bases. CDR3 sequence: CASRKLAGAYNEQFF. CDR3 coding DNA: TGTGCCAGCAGAAAACTAGCGGGAGCGTACAATGAGCAGTTCTTC.

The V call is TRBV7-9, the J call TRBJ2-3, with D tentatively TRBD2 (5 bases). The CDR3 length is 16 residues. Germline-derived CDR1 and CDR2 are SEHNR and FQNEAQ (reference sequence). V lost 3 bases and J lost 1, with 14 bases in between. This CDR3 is CASSFAGVLGTDTQYF. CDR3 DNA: TGTGCCAGCAGCTTCGCCGGGGTTTTAGGCACAGATACGCAGTATTTT.

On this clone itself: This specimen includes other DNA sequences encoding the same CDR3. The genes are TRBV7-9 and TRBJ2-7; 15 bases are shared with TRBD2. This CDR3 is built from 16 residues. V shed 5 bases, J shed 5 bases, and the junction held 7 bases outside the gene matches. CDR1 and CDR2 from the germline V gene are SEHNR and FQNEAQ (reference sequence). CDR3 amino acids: CASSQGLAGGWDEQYF. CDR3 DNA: TGTGCCAGCAGCCAGGGACTAGCGGGGGGTTGGGACGAGCAGTACTTC. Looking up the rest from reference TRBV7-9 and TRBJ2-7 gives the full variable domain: DTGVSQNPRHKITKRGQNVTFRCDPISEHNRLYWYRQTLGQGPEFLTYFQNEAQLEKSRLLSDRFSAERPKGSFSTLEIQRTEQGDSAMYLCASSQGLAGGWDEQYFGPGTRLTVT.

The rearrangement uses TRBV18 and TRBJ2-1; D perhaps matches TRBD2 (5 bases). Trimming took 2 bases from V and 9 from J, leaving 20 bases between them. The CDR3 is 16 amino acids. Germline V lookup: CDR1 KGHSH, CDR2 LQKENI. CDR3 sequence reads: CASSPRTAGGIIEQFF. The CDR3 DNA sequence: TGTGCCAGCTCACCAAGGACGGCGGGTGGAATTATTGAGCAGTTCTTC.

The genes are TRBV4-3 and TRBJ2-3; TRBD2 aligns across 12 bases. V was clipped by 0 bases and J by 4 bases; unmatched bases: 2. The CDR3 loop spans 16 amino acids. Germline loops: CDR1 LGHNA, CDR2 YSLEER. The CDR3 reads CASSQELAGGPDTQYF. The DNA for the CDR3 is TGCGCCAGCAGCCAAGAACTAGCGGGAGGTCCAGATACGCAGTATTTT.

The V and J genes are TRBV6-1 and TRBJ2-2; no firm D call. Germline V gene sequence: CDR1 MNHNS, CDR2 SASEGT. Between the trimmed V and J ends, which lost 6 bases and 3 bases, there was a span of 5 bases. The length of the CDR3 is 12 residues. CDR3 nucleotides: TGTGCCAGCAGATCTCACACCGGGGAGCTGTTTTTT. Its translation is CASRSHTGELFF.

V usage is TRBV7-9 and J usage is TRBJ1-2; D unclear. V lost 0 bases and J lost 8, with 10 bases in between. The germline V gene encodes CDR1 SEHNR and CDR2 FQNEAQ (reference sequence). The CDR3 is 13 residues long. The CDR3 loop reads CASSLAAGNGYTF. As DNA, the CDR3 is TGTGCCAGCAGCTTAGCGGCGGGGAACGGCTACACCTTC.

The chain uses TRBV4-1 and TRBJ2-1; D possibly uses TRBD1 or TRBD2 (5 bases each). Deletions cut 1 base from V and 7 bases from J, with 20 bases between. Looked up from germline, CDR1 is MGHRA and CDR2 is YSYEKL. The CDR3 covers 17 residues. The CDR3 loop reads CASSQVKTGLRRNEQFF. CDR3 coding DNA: TGCGCCAGCAGCCAAGTAAAAACGGGGCTTAGGCGGAATGAGCAGTTCTTC.

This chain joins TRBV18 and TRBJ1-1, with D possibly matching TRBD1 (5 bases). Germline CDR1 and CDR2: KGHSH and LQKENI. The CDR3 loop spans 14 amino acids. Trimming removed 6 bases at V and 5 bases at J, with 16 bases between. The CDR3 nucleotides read TGTGCCAGCTCCCCTAGGGGCGGCCCGACTGAAGCTTTCTTT. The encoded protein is CASSPRGGPTEAFF.

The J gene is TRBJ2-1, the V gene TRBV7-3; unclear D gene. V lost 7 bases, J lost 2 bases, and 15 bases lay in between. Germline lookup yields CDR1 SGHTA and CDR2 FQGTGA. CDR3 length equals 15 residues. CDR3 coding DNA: TGTGCCAGCAACCCCGCAGAGTGGGCCTACAATGAGCAGTTCTTC. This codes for CASNPAEWAYNEQFF.

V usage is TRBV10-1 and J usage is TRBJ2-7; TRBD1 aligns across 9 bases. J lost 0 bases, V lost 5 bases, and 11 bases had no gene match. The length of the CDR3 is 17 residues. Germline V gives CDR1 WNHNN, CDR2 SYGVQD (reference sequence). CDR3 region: CASSSAQGASHSYEQYF. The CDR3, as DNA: TGCGCCAGCAGTAGTGCACAGGGGGCCTCCCACTCCTACGAGCAGTACTTC.

Here the CDR3 reads CASSAPGLAGYEQYF. CDR3 DNA sequence: TGTGCCAGCAGTGCCCCGGGACTAGCAGGTTACGAGCAGTACTTC. This chain links TRBV6-5 with TRBJ2-7, with 9 positions matching TRBD2. The CDR3 is 15 residues long. Unmatched junction bases numbered 9, after V lost 5 bases and J lost 4 bases. Germline V gene sequence: CDR1 MNHEY, CDR2 SVGAGI.

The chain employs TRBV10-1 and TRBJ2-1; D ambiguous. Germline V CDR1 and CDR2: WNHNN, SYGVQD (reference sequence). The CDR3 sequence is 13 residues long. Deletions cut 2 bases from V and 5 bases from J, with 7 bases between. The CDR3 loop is CASSENPHNEQFF. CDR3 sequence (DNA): TGCGCCAGCAGTGAGAACCCCCACAATGAGCAGTTCTTC.

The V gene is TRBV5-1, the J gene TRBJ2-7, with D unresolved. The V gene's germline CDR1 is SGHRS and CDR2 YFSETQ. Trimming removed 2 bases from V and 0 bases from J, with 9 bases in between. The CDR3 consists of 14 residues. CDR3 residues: CASSLTVSSYEQYF. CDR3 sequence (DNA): TGCGCCAGCAGCTTAACGGTAAGCTCCTACGAGCAGTACTTC.

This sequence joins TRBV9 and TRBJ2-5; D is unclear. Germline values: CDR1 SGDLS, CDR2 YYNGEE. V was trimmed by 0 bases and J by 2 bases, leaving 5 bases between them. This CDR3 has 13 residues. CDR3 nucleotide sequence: TGTGCCAGCAGCGTAGGGCGACAAGAGACCCAGTACTTC. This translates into CASSVGRQETQYF.

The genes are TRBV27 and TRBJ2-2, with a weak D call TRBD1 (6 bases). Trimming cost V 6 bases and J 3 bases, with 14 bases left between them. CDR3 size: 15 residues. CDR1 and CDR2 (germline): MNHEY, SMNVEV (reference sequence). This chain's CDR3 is CASRADSSYTGELFF. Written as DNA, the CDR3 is TGTGCCAGCAGGGCGGACAGTTCGTACACCGGGGAGCTGTTTTTT.

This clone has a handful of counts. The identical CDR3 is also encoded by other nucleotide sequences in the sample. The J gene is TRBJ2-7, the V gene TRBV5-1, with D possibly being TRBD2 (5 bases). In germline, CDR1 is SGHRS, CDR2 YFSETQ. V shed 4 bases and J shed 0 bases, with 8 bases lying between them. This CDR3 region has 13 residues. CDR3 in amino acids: CASSPTISYEQYF. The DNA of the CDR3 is TGCGCCAGCAGCCCGACTATCTCCTACGAGCAGTACTTC.

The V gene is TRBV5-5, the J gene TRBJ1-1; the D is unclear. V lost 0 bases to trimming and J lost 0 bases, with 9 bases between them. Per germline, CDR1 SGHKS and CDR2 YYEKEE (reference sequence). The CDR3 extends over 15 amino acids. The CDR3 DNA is TGTGCCAGCAGCTTGGTGCAAGGCATGAACACTGAAGCTTTCTTT. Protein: CASSLVQGMNTEAFF. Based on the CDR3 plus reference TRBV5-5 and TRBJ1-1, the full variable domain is DAGVTQSPTHLIKTRGQQVTLRCSPISGHKSVSWYQQVLGQGPQFIFQYYEKEERGRGNFPDRFSARQFPNYSSELNVNALLLGDSALYLCASSLVQGMNTEAFFGQGTRLTVV.

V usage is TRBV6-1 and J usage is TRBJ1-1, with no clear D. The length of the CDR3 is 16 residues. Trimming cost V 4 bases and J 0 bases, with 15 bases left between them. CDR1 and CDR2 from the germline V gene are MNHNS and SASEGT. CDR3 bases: TGTGCCAGCAGTGGGCAAGTCGGATCTTTGAACACTGAAGCTTTCTTT. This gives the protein CASSGQVGSLNTEAFF.

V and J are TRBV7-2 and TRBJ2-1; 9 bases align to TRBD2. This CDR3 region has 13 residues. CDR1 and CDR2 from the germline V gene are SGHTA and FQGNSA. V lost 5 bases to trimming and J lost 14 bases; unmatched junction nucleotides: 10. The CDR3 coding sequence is TGTGCCAGCAGCCCGAAGACTAGCGGCGAAAAGTTCTTC. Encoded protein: CASSPKTSGEKFF.

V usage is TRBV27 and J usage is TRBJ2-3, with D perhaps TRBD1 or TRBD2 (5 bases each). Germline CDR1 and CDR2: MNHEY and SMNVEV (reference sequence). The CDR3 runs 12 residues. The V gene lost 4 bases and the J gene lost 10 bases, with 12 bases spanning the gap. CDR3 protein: CASSSGQRAQYF. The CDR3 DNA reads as TGTGCCAGCAGTTCGGGGCAGAGGGCGCAGTATTTT.

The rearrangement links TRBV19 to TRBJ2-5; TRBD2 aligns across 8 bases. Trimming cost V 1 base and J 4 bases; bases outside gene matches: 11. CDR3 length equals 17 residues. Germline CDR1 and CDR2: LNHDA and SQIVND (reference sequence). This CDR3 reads CASSIGLATNARETQYF. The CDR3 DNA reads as TGTGCCAGTAGTATAGGACTAGCGACCAACGCTCGAGAGACCCAGTACTTC.

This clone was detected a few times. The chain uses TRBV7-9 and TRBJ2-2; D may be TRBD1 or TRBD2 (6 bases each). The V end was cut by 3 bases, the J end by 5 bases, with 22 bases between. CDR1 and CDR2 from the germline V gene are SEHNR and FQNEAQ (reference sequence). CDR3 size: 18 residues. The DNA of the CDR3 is TGTGCCAGCAGCTTTTACCGGGGGCTAAAGGGTGTTACCGGGGAGCTGTTTTTT. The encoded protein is CASSFYRGLKGVTGELFF. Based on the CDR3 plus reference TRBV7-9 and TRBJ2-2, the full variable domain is DTGVSQNPRHKITKRGQNVTFRCDPISEHNRLYWYRQTLGQGPEFLTYFQNEAQLEKSRLLSDRFSAERPKGSFSTLEIQRTEQGDSAMYLCASSFYRGLKGVTGELFFGEGSRLTVL.